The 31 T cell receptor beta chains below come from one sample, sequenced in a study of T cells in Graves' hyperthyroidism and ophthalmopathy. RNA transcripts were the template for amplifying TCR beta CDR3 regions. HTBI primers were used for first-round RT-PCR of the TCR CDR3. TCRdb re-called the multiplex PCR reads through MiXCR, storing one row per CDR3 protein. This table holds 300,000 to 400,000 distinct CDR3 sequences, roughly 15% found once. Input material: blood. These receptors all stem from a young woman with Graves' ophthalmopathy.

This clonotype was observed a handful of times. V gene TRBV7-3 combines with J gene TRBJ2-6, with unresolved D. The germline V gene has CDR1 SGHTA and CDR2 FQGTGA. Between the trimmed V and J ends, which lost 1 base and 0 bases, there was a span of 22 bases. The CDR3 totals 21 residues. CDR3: CASSLSLEPAALNSGANVLTF. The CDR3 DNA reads TGTGCCAGCAGCTTAAGCCTAGAACCCGCTGCTCTTAACTCTGGGGCCAACGTCCTGACTTTC.

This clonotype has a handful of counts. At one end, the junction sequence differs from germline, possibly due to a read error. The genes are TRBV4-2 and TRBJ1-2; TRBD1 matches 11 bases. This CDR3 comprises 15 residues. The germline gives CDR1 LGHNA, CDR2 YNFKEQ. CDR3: CASGQVDRGRDGYTF. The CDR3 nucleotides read TGTGCCAGCGGCCAAGTGGACAGGGGGCGTGATGGCTACACCTTC.

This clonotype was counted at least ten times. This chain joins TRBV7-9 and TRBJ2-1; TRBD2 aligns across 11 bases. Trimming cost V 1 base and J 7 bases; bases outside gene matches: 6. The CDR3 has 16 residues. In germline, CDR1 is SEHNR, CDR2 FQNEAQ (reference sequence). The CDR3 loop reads CASSLGLAGLWNEQFF. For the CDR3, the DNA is TGTGCCAGCAGCTTAGGACTAGCGGGGTTATGGAATGAGCAGTTCTTC.

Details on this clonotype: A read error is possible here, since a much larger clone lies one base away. In DNA, the CDR3 is TGTGCCAGCGGGAGGAGCCCCTACAATGAGCAGTTCTTC. This codes for CASGRSPYNEQFF. V gene TRBV27 combines with J gene TRBJ2-1; tentatively, D is TRBD2 (6 bases). The CDR3 sequence is 13 residues long. Trimming shortened V by 8 bases and J by 2 bases, and 10 bases separated the two germline ends. The germline CDR1 and CDR2 sequences are MNHEY and SMNVEV (reference sequence).

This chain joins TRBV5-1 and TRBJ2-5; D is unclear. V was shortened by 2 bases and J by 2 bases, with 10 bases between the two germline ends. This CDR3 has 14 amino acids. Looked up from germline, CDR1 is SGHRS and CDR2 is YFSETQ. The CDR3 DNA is TGCGCCAGCAGCTTCGGGTCTTCACAAGAGACCCAGTACTTC. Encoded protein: CASSFGSSQETQYF.

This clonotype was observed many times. CDR3 in DNA: TGTGCCAGCAGCGGGGACAGGGGAAGCACCGGGGAGCTGTTTTTT. Its protein product is CASSGDRGSTGELFF. V gene TRBV2 combines with J gene TRBJ2-2; 10 bases fit TRBD1. Germline assignment: CDR1 SNHLY and CDR2 FYNNEI. CDR3 length: 15 residues. The ends lost 6 bases at V and 4 bases at J; junction bases unmatched: 5.

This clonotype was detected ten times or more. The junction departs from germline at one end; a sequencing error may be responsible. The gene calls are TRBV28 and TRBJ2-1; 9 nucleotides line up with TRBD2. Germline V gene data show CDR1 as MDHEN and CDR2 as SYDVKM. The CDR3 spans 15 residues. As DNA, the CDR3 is TGTGCCAGCGGTTTGGCGGGGGGGTTGCACAATGAGCAGTTCTTC. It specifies CASGLAGGLHNEQFF.

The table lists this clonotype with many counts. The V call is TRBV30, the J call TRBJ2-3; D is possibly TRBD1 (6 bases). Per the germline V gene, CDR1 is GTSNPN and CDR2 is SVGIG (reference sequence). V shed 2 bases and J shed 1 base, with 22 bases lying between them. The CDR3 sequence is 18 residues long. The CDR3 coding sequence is TGTGCCTGGAGTAAATATACGCAATGGACAGAGGGCACAGATACGCAGTATTTT. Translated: CAWSKYTQWTEGTDTQYF.

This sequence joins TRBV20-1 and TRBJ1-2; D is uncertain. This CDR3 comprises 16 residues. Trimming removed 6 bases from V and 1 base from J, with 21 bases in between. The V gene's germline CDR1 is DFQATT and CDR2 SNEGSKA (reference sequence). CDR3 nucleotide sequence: TGCAGTGCCCCCTCTCCACCCCTTCCCCATAACTATGGCTACACCTTC. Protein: CSAPSPPLPHNYGYTF.

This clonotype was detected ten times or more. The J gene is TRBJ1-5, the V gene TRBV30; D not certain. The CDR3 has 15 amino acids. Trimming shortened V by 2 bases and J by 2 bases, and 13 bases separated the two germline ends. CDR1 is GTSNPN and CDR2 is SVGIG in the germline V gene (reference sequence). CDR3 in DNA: TGTGCCTGGAGTTTCCGTTCGGGTGGCAATCAGCCCCAGCATTTT. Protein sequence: CAWSFRSGGNQPQHF.

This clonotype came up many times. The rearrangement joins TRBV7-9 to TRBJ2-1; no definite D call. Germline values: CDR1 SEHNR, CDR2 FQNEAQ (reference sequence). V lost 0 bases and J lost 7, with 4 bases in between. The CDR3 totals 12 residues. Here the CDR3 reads CASSLARNEQFF. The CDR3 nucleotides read TGTGCCAGCAGCTTAGCTCGGAATGAGCAGTTCTTC.

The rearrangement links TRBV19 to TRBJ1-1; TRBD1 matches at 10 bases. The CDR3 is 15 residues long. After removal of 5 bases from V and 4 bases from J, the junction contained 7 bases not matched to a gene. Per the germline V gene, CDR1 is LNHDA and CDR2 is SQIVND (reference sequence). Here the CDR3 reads CASSPLRTGGTEAFF. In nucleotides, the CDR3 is TGTGCCAGTAGTCCCCTACGGACAGGGGGCACTGAAGCTTTCTTT.

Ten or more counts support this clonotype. The CDR3 bases are TGTGCCAGCAGCCAAGACAGGGGCTCTCATGGCTACACCTTC. It is translated as CASSQDRGSHGYTF. This chain connects TRBV3-1 to TRBJ1-2, with D perhaps matching TRBD1 (6 bases). There are 14 residues in the CDR3. The V end lost 0 bases, the J end lost 6 bases, and 11 bases lay between the germline ends. In germline, CDR1 is LGHDT, CDR2 YNNKEL (reference sequence).

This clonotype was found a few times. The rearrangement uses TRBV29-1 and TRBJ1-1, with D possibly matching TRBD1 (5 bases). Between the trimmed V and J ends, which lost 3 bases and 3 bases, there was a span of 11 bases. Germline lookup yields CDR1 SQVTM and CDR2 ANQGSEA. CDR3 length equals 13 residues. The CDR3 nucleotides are TGCAGCGTTGATCTCGGGGCTGACACTGAAGCTTTCTTT. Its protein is CSVDLGADTEAFF.

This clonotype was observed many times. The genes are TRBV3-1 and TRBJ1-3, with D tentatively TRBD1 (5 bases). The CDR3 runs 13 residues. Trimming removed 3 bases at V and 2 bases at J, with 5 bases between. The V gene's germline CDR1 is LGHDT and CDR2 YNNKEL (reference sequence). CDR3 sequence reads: CASSQGAGNTIYF. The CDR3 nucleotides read TGTGCCAGCAGCCAGGGGGCTGGAAACACCATATATTTT.

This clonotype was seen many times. The CDR3 region is CASSLGRGGQGTGELFF. CDR3 DNA sequence: TGTGCCAGCAGCCTCGGCAGAGGGGGTCAGGGAACCGGGGAGCTGTTTTTT. The chain links TRBV11-2 to TRBJ2-2; perhaps TRBD1 as D (6 bases). The V gene lost 5 bases and the J gene lost 5 bases, with 21 bases spanning the gap. Germline values: CDR1 SGHAT, CDR2 FQNNGV. The CDR3 consists of 17 residues.

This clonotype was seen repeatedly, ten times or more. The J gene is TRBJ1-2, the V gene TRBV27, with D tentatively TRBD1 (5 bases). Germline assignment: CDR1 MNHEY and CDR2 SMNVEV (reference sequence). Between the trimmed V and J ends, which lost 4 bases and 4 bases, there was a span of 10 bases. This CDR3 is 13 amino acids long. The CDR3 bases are TGTGCCAGCAGTTCCTCCCAGGGCTATGGCTACACCTTC. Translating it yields CASSSSQGYGYTF.

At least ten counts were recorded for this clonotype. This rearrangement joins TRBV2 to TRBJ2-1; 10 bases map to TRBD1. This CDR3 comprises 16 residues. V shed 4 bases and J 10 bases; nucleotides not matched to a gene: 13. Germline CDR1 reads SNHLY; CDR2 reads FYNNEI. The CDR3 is CASSALPGQGIKEQFF. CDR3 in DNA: TGTGCCAGCAGTGCGCTTCCGGGACAGGGGATTAAAGAGCAGTTCTTC.

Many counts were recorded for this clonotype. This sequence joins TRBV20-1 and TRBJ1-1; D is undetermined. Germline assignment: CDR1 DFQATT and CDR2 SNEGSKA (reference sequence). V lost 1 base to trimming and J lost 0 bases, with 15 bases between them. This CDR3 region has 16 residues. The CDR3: CSARGSSPQLNTEAFF. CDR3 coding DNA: TGCAGTGCTAGAGGTTCTTCCCCCCAGCTGAACACTGAAGCTTTCTTT.

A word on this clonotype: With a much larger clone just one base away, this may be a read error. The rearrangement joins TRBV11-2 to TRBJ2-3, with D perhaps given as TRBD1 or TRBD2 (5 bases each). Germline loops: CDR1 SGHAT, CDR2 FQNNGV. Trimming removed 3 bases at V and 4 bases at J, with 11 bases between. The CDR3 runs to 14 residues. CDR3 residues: CASSFLVGADTQYF. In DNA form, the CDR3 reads TGTGCCAGCAGCTTTCTAGTGGGGGCAGATACGCAGTATTTT.

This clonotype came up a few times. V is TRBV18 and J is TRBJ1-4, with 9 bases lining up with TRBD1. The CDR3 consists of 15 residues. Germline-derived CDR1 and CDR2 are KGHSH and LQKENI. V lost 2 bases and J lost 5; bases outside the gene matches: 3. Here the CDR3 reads CASSPTGTGNEKLFF. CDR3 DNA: TGTGCCAGCTCACCAACCGGGACAGGGAATGAAAAACTGTTTTTT.

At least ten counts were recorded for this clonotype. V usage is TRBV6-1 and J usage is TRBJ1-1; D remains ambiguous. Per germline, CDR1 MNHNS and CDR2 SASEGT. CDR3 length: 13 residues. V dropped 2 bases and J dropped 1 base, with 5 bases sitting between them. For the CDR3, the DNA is TGTGCCAGCAGTGAAAGTGAGAACACTGAAGCTTTCTTT. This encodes CASSESENTEAFF.

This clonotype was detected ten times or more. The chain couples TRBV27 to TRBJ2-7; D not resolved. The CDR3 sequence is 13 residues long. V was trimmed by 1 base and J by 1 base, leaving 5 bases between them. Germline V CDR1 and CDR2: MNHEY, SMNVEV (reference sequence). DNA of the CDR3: TGTGCCAGCAGTTTATACTATTCCTACGAGCAGTACTTC. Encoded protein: CASSLYYSYEQYF.

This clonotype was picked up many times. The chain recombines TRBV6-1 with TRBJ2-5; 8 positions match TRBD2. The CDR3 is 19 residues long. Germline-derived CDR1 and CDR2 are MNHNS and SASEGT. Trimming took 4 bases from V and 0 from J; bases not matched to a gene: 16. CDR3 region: CASSVTSVVSGGDQETQYF. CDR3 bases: TGTGCCAGCAGTGTGACATCCGTTGTAAGCGGGGGCGACCAAGAGACCCAGTACTTC.

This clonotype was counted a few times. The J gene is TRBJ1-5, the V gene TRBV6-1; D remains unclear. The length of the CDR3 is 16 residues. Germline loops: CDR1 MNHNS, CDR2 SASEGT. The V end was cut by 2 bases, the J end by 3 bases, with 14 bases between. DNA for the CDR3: TGTGCCAGCAGTGAATTGCGGACCGGTCTCAATCAGCCCCAGCATTTT. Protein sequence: CASSELRTGLNQPQHF.

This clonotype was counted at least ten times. The CDR3 protein is CASSPRDRDLTDTQYF. CDR3 bases: TGTGCCAGCAGCCCCCGGGACCGGGACTTAACAGATACGCAGTATTTT. V usage is TRBV7-9 and J usage is TRBJ2-3; tentative D call: TRBD2 (6 bases). The length of the CDR3 is 16 residues. The V end lost 5 bases, the J end lost 3 bases, and 18 bases lay between the germline ends. Germline values: CDR1 SEHNR, CDR2 FQNEAQ (reference sequence).

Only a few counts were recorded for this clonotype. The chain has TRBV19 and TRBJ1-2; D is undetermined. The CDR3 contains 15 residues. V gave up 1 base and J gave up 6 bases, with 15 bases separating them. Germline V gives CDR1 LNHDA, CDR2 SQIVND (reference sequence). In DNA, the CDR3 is TGTGCCAGTAGTATAGCTGGCAGTCTTTTGGATGGCTACACCTTC. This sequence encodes CASSIAGSLLDGYTF.

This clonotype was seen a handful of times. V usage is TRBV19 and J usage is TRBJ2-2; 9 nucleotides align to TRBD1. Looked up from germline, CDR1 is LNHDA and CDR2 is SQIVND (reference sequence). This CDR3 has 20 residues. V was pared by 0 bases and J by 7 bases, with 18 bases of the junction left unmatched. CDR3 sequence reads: CASSIDEYRATGQGGGELFF. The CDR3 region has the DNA TGTGCCAGTAGTATAGATGAGTACAGGGCGACGGGACAGGGCGGCGGGGAGCTGTTTTTT.

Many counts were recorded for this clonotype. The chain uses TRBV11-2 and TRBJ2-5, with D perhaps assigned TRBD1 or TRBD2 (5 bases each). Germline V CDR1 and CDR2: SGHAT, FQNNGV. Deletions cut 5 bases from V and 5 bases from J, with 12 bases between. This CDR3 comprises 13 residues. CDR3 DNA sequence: TGTGCCAGCAGCCTAGGGACGGCCGAGACCCAGTACTTC. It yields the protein CASSLGTAETQYF.

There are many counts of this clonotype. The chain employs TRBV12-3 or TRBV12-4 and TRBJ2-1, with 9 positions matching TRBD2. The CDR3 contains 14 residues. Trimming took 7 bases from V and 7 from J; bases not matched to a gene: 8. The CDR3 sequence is CASTVSGGLNEQFF. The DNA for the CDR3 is TGTGCCAGCACCGTTAGCGGGGGATTAAATGAGCAGTTCTTC.

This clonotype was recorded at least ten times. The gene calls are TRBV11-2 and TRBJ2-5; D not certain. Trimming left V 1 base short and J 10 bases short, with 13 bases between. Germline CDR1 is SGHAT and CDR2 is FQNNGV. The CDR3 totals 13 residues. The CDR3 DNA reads TGTGCCAGCAGCTTAGGTGCTAGTGGGGTCCAGTACTTC. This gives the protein CASSLGASGVQYF.